This T cell receptor (beta chain) was recovered during a study of cytomegalovirus exposure and HLA in healthy donors. Study overall: Counted in an early data release were tens of millions of unique TCRs from HLA-typed donors. Study-level findings and limits: Reports state that TCR beta sequences accurately predicted most subjects' HLA-A and HLA-B alleles. In a later analysis, common viral pathogens appeared linked to several of the most significant clusters.

As concerns this clone: Its cognate antigen is unknown.

Vbeta (60) and Jbeta (13) primers were used in the PCR. Original processing notes: Around 76 million unique TCR beta chains, roughly 10 million shared, were counted in a later analysis. TCRdb keeps only in-frame clones here, not all; method: immunoSEQ multiplex PCR. The DNA was the basis for D and trimming; V, J and clone size are from that table. The sample holds approximately 110,000 clones; 80% to 85% are singletons and the top ten take 2.2%. The sequence came from a woman in her twenties or thirties in good health and CMV-seronegative. The sample was PBMCs.

The CDR3 region has the DNA TGCACCAGCAGCGAAGGTAAGGGGTGGACAGGGGGCACCTACGAGCAGTACTTC. This codes for CTSSEGKGWTGGTYEQYF. The rearrangement uses TRBV1 and TRBJ2-7; the table names TRBD1, a call not compared with the DNA. TRBV1 corresponds to a pseudogene. This CDR3 comprises 18 residues.